Given below is one TCR beta chain in context. Methotrexate plus calcineurin inhibitor accompanied controls' myeloablative marrow transplants; sampling was 1 year later. This entry comes from a study of T cells after posttransplantation cyclophosphamide. Data came from immunoSEQ multiplex PCR; TCRdb stores just in-frame clones and leaves some out. The data contain 20,000 or so clones, 85% to 90% of them seen just once; the ten biggest clones take up around 2%. Trimming shortened V by 2 bases and J by 1 base, and 11 bases separated the two germline ends. This CDR3 region has 15 residues. Germline CDR1 is KGHSH and CDR2 is LQKENI.

The TCR sequence derives from a female patient between 30 and 40 years old who received an allogeneic stem cell transplant from an unrelated donor, was CMV-positive, and had acute and chronic GVHD. Some T cells may have come from the graft donor. The chain links TRBV18 to TRBJ2-5; D might be TRBD2 (6 bases). Sequences were derived from PBMCs, sampled approximately twelve months after allogeneic stem cell transplant with calcineurin inhibitor and methotrexate. The CDR3 is CASSPKGGGQETQYF. The CDR3 DNA is TGTGCCAGCTCACCAAAGGGAGGTGGCCAAGAGACCCAGTACTTC. Variable domain in full (rest from reference TRBV18 and TRBJ2-5): NAGVMQNPRHLVRRRGQEARLRCSPMKGHSHVYWYRQLPEEGLKFMVYLQKENIIDESGMPKERFSAEFPKEGPSILRIQQVVRGDSAAYFCASSPKGGGQETQYFGPGTRLLVL.